These 16 T cell receptor beta chains came from one sample sequenced in a study of T-cell memory formation after mild COVID-19. TCRdb passed the 5' RACE reads through MiXCR, listing each CDR3 protein once. The sample includes roughly 47,000 distinct CDR3 sequences, 5.5% to 7.5% of them seen just once. The material sequenced was PBMCs or a T cell subset sorted from them (not recorded which). These receptors were collected from a young man who had mild COVID-19 (a few samples of this study predate the infection). Cell type and time point are not known.

Many counts were recorded for this clonotype. The V and J genes are TRBV7-3 and TRBJ2-6; D gene ambiguous. There are 15 residues in the CDR3. CDR1 and CDR2 (germline): SGHTA, FQGTGA. V was cut by 5 bases and J by 0 bases, with 8 bases left in between. The CDR3 sequence: CASSRSRSGANVLTF. The CDR3 nucleotides read TGTGCCAGCAGCCGATCGCGCTCTGGGGCCAACGTCCTGACTTTC.

This clonotype appeared a few times. This sequence joins TRBV3-1 and TRBJ2-7; TRBD1 matches at 7 bases. V lost 5 bases and J lost 4; bases outside the gene matches: 11. CDR1 is LGHDT and CDR2 is YNNKEL in the germline V gene (reference sequence). The CDR3 covers 15 residues. CDR3 DNA sequence: TGTGCCAGCAGCTCAGGGCCAGGGGGTAGATACGAGCAGTACGTC. Residues: CASSSGPGGRYEQYV.

Only a few counts were recorded for this clonotype. This chain connects TRBV11-2 to TRBJ1-4; 7 nucleotides align to TRBD1. The V gene's germline CDR1 is SGHAT and CDR2 FQNNGV. This CDR3 spans 14 amino acids. The junction had 3 bases not matched to a gene; V was cut back by 2 bases and J by 6 bases. The CDR3 loop is CASSLRGRDEKLFF. For the CDR3, the DNA is TGTGCCAGCAGCTTAAGGGGGCGGGATGAAAAACTGTTTTTT.

This clonotype was recorded at least ten times. V is TRBV27 and J is TRBJ2-4; 12 bases agree with TRBD2. This CDR3 is built from 18 residues. V dropped 5 bases and J dropped 0; count of bases not matched to a gene: 8. The germline CDR1 and CDR2 sequences are MNHEY and SMNVEV (reference sequence). The CDR3: CASSKLAGGIIAKNIQYF. The CDR3 nucleotides are TGTGCCAGCAGTAAACTAGCGGGGGGCATAATAGCCAAAAACATTCAGTACTTC.

This clonotype was detected many times. The chain carries TRBV5-1 and TRBJ1-1; 9 bases line up with TRBD1. CDR1 and CDR2 (germline): SGHRS, YFSETQ. There are 15 residues in the CDR3. J was trimmed by 5 bases and V by 3 bases; bases with no gene match: 8. In DNA, the CDR3 is TGCGCCAGCAGCTCCGGGACAGGGCAGGCGACTGAAGCTTTCTTT. Protein sequence: CASSSGTGQATEAFF.

The chain recombines TRBV7-9 with TRBJ2-3; D is unclear. The V end lost 5 bases, the J end lost 0 bases, and 12 bases lay between the germline ends. The CDR3 spans 15 residues. Germline assignment: CDR1 SEHNR and CDR2 FQNEAQ (reference sequence). In DNA, the CDR3 is TGTGCCAGCAGCCGACCCAGTTCTAGCACAGATACGCAGTATTTT. Translated: CASSRPSSSTDTQYF. Drawing the rest from reference TRBV7-9 and TRBJ2-3, the complete variable domain is DTGVSQNPRHKITKRGQNVTFRCDPISEHNRLYWYRQTLGQGPEFLTYFQNEAQLEKSRLLSDRFSAERPKGSFSTLEIQRTEQGDSAMYLCASSRPSSSTDTQYFGPGTRLTVL.

This chain uses TRBV12-3 or TRBV12-4 with TRBJ2-3; 8 positions match TRBD2. The CDR3 consists of 15 residues. With 7 bases clipped from V and 4 bases from J, the junction kept 10 bases outside the gene matches. CDR3 DNA sequence: TGTGCCAGCACCTTAGCGACTAGCGCCGCAGATACGCAGTATTTT. Its translation: CASTLATSAADTQYF.

This clonotype appeared a few times. The chain recombines TRBV20-1 with TRBJ2-5; 9 positions match TRBD2. J gave up 4 bases and V 3 bases, and 6 bases lay outside the gene matches. Germline-derived CDR1 and CDR2 are DFQATT and SNEGSKA (reference sequence). CDR3 length: 14 residues. CDR3 bases: TGCAGTGCTAGGTCTAGCGGGAACCGAGAGACCCAGTACTTC. The encoded protein is CSARSSGNRETQYF.

The chain couples TRBV7-9 to TRBJ1-2; a possible D gene is TRBD1 (5 bases). The V gene's germline CDR1 is SEHNR and CDR2 FQNEAQ (reference sequence). V shed 1 base and J shed 3 bases, with 12 bases lying between them. This CDR3 is 15 amino acids long. CDR3 sequence (DNA): TGTGCCAGCAGCTTAGTCCTTCGGGGGGACTATGGCTACACCTTC. Its translation: CASSLVLRGDYGYTF. The full variable domain, in which reference TRBV7-9 and TRBJ1-2 provide the parts outside the CDR3, is DTGVSQNPRHKITKRGQNVTFRCDPISEHNRLYWYRQTLGQGPEFLTYFQNEAQLEKSRLLSDRFSAERPKGSFSTLEIQRTEQGDSAMYLCASSLVLRGDYGYTFGSGTRLTVV.

Ten or more counts support this clonotype. The V call is TRBV6-5, the J call TRBJ1-1; D is perhaps TRBD1 (5 bases). Germline CDR1 MNHEY, CDR2 SVGAGI. Trimming took off 2 bases at V and 5 bases at J, with 9 bases between the two ends. The CDR3 totals 13 residues. The CDR3, as DNA: TGTGCCAGCAGTTACAGGGGTAATACTGAAGCTTTCTTT. Amino acids: CASSYRGNTEAFF.

The J gene is TRBJ1-1, the V gene TRBV7-9, with a tentative D call TRBD1 (6 bases). The CDR3 spans 14 residues. V lost 5 bases to trimming and J lost 0 bases, with 10 bases between them. CDR1 SEHNR and CDR2 FQNEAQ come from the germline V gene (reference sequence). CDR3 sequence reads: CASSRRQVNTEAFF. The CDR3 DNA reads as TGTGCCAGCAGCCGCCGACAGGTGAACACTGAAGCTTTCTTT.

This clonotype was detected ten times or more. The V gene is TRBV18, the J gene TRBJ1-4, with a possible D match to TRBD1 (5 bases). The length of the CDR3 is 15 residues. Germline V gene data show CDR1 as KGHSH and CDR2 as LQKENI. Trimming left V 6 bases short and J 4 bases short, with 15 bases between. The CDR3 DNA reads TGTGCCAGCTCCCCGCCGGGGCGGCTTAATGAAAAACTGTTTTTT. As protein: CASSPPGRLNEKLFF.

The V call is TRBV4-1, the J call TRBJ1-2, with 7 positions matching TRBD1. The CDR3 is 14 residues long. CDR1 is MGHRA, CDR2 YSYEKL, per germline. With V trimmed by 0 bases and J by 4 bases, 2 bases remained unmatched. CDR3 sequence (DNA): TGCGCCAGCAGCCAAGAAGGGACAGCCTATGGCTACACCTTC. This sequence encodes CASSQEGTAYGYTF.

This rearrangement joins TRBV4-3 to TRBJ2-3, with 11 bases aligning to TRBD2. The CDR3 contains 17 residues. V was pared by 0 bases and J by 6 bases, with 8 bases of the junction left unmatched. Per the germline V gene, CDR1 is LGHNA and CDR2 is YSLEER. For the CDR3, the DNA is TGCGCCAGCAGCCAAGATACCCTAGCGGGGGGTGGGGATACGCAGTATTTT. Translation: CASSQDTLAGGGDTQYF.

In this sample, this clonotype turned up a few times. One end of the junction does not line up with germline, which may come from a read error. This sequence joins TRBV7-2 and TRBJ2-1; 8 bases align to TRBD2. The germline V gene has CDR1 SGHTA and CDR2 FQGNSA. CDR3 length equals 15 residues. The CDR3 loop is CASSLAGLFYDEQFF. DNA for the CDR3: TGTGCCAGCAGCCTAGCGGGTCTATTTTATGATGAGCAGTTCTTC.

V usage is TRBV28 and J usage is TRBJ1-1; no definite D call. The CDR3 has 16 amino acids. Trimming removed 3 bases at V and 1 base at J, with 15 bases between. Germline CDR1 MDHEN, CDR2 SYDVKM. CDR3 coding DNA: TGTGCCAGCAGTTTTCAGTACTCCAACCCGAACACTGAAGCTTTCTTT. Residues: CASSFQYSNPNTEAFF.